This T cell receptor beta chain is from a study of read filtering for tumor transcriptome and immune sequencing. Study as a whole: Whole-transcriptome libraries were prepared after DNase treatment. Points from the study as a whole: In IR-seq, single-read clonotypes were around four fifths of clonotypes but around 3.2% of reads.

Molecular barcoded adaptors covering alpha/delta and beta/gamma chains were used on around 400 ng RNA. MiXCR, run by TCRdb on the reads, gives a single entry per CDR3 protein. Among over 80,000 distinct CDR3 sequences listed, more than 9% were seen once. At the time of active disease, bone marrow was collected from every patient. This CDR3 has 15 amino acids. V was clipped by 7 bases and J by 5 bases, with 24 bases between them. Germline CDR1 SQVTM, CDR2 ANQGSEA. This clonotype was seen ten or more times. No antigen is known for it. The V call is TRBV29-1, the J call TRBJ2-7; D may be TRBD1 or TRBD2 (6 bases each). The receptor comes from a donor over 35 with multiple myeloma. The sequencing sample was made of a population of CD138-negative cells sorted from bone marrow. In nucleotides, the CDR3 is TGCAGCGCCACAGGGAGGAAGGGCGGGGACGACGAGCAGTACTTC. It encodes CSATGRKGGDDEQYF.